This T cell receptor (beta chain) stems from a study of blood T cell repertoires in COVID-19. Study background: COVID-19 samples, acute and convalescent, were from the United States, Italy and Spain.

The repertoire was sequenced with immunoSEQ multiplex PCR; TCRdb's copy has only in-frame clones and lacks some. The profile shows tens of thousands of clones, 89% of them singletons. With 6 bases removed from V and 8 bases from J, the gap between germline ends came to 22 bases. CDR3 length equals 15 residues. Germline V gene sequence: CDR1 MNHEY, CDR2 SVGAGI. Sample: peripheral blood. The sequence was collected from a man in his 70s with active or convalescent COVID-19. The chain links TRBV6-5 to TRBJ1-2, with D unclear. The CDR3 loop is CASSPPSVSLEGYTF. CDR3 DNA: TGTGCCAGCAGCCCACCTTCCGTGAGCCTGGAGGGCTACACCTTC.